These 32 T cell receptor beta chains originate from one sample sequenced in a study of regulatory T cells in long-lasting Graves disease. iRepertoire HTBI primers and Arm-PCR of CDR3 regions built TCR beta libraries. TCRdb used MiXCR to reprocess the multiplex PCR reads, holding one entry per CDR3 protein. The sample has 250,000 or so distinct CDR3 sequences; over 20% are singletons. Time point of the sample: newly diagnosed GD, antithyroid drugs for less than 3 months. From PBMCs, RNA was extracted and then used to make the TCR library. The source was peripheral blood mononuclear cells (PBMCs), collected at new diagnosis, from a patient treated with antithyroid drugs. These receptors originate from a female donor with Graves disease.

This clonotype showed up many times. V usage is TRBV15 and J usage is TRBJ2-5, with 8 positions matching TRBD2. CDR3 length: 15 amino acids. V shed 1 base, J shed 5 bases, and the junction held 6 bases outside the gene matches. The germline V gene has CDR1 LNHNV and CDR2 YYDKDF (reference sequence). CDR3 region: CATSRVRGGRETQYF. DNA of the CDR3: TGTGCCACCAGCAGAGTTCGGGGGGGCCGGGAGACCCAGTACTTC.

This clonotype was picked up many times. The chain is built from TRBV9 and TRBJ2-3; 8 nucleotides line up with TRBD2. Germline V gene lookup returns CDR1 SGDLS and CDR2 YYNGEE. V shed 7 bases, J shed 3 bases, and the junction held 10 bases outside the gene matches. The CDR3 runs to 15 residues. The CDR3 sequence: CASATSAGVTDTQYF. The CDR3 coding sequence is TGTGCCAGCGCTACTTCAGCGGGGGTGACAGATACGCAGTATTTT.

This clonotype was observed a few times. This rearrangement joins TRBV5-4 to TRBJ1-3; no reliable D call. Trimming took off 6 bases at V and 0 bases at J, with 10 bases between the two ends. Germline values: CDR1 SGHNT, CDR2 YYREEE (reference sequence). There are 14 residues in the CDR3. CDR3 region: CASTYRDSGNTIYF. The DNA for the CDR3 is TGTGCCAGCACCTACCGGGACTCTGGAAACACCATATATTTT.

This clonotype was counted a single time. The chain combines TRBV7-3 with TRBJ1-2; TRBD1 aligns across 8 bases. V was pared by 1 base and J by 6 bases, with 1 base of the junction left unmatched. Germline lookup yields CDR1 SGHTA and CDR2 FQGTGA. The CDR3 spans 13 residues. CDR3 bases: TGTGCCAGCAGCTTAATACAGGGGGATGGCTACACCTTC. It translates to CASSLIQGDGYTF.

The chain couples TRBV19 to TRBJ1-1; D ambiguous. Trimming shortened V by 7 bases and J by 4 bases, and 22 bases separated the two germline ends. This CDR3 is built from 16 residues. Germline V gene data show CDR1 as LNHDA and CDR2 as SQIVND (reference sequence). For the CDR3, the DNA is TGTGCCAGTACCTGGGCCCGGGTTAGATCAAGCACTGAAGCTTTCTTT. Translation gives CASTWARVRSSTEAFF.

Worth noting for this clonotype: A far bigger clonotype differs at one base, so this is likely a read error. The rearrangement links TRBV5-8 to TRBJ2-3; TRBD2 matches 7 bases. There are 15 residues in the CDR3. Germline V gene sequence: CDR1 SGHTS, CDR2 YDEGEE. The trim removed 1 base at V and 3 bases at J, leaving 5 bases unmatched. The CDR3 nucleotides are TGTGCCAGCAGCTTGCGGGGGGAGGGGACAGATACGCAGTATTTT. This codes for CASSLRGEGTDTQYF.

In this sample, this clonotype turned up many times. This chain joins TRBV12-3 or TRBV12-4 and TRBJ1-1; weak D call: TRBD1 (6 bases). V was clipped by 4 bases and J by 5 bases, with 14 bases between them. CDR3 length: 14 residues. The CDR3 DNA sequence: TGTGCCAGCAGTTGGGGGGGCGAGGGAACTGAAGCTTTCTTT. Amino acid sequence: CASSWGGEGTEAFF.

Ten or more counts support this clonotype. The chain employs TRBV20-1 and TRBJ2-3, with 7 bases matching TRBD1. Germline assignment: CDR1 DFQATT and CDR2 SNEGSKA (reference sequence). V lost 5 bases to trimming and J lost 0 bases; unmatched junction nucleotides: 2. The CDR3 is 13 residues long. The CDR3 loop is CSARDRSTDTQYF. The CDR3, as DNA: TGCAGTGCTCGGGACAGAAGCACAGATACGCAGTATTTT.

DNA for the CDR3: TGTGCCAGCAGCGTTCCGGGGGGCTATGGCTACACCTTC. This translates into CASSVPGGYGYTF. This chain joins TRBV14 and TRBJ1-2; D might be TRBD1 (5 bases). This CDR3 spans 13 amino acids. Germline CDR1 is SGHDN and CDR2 is FVKESK. The V and J ends lost 5 bases and 4 bases respectively, with 11 bases between them.

This clonotype has a count of ten or more. The rearrangement joins TRBV7-2 to TRBJ2-1; 9 bases line up with TRBD2. CDR3 length: 18 residues. Germline trimming cut 2 bases from V and 5 bases from J; bases unmatched to any gene: 13. Germline V gene sequence: CDR1 SGHTA, CDR2 FQGNSA. CDR3 sequence reads: CASSLTMMRASGNNEQFF. CDR3 bases: TGTGCCAGCAGCTTAACAATGATGAGGGCTAGCGGGAACAATGAGCAGTTCTTC.

V and J are TRBV4-1 and TRBJ1-3; TRBD1 might be the D (5 bases). Germline assignment: CDR1 MGHRA and CDR2 YSYEKL. This CDR3 contains 17 residues. Trimming removed 3 bases at V and 5 bases at J, with 20 bases between. As DNA, the CDR3 is TGCGCCAGCAGCCACCCTGCCGAGCAGGGCGTCCGAAACACCATATATTTT. It is translated as CASSHPAEQGVRNTIYF.

There are many counts of this clonotype. This chain joins TRBV28 and TRBJ2-5; D tentatively reads TRBD1 or TRBD2 (7 bases each). The V end was cut by 8 bases, the J end by 6 bases, with 16 bases between. This CDR3 has 13 amino acids. Germline CDR1 reads MDHEN; CDR2 reads SYDVKM. Here the CDR3 DNA reads TGTGCCAGCCAGGGGGGGGATAGGAAGACCCAGTACTTC. Translated: CASQGGDRKTQYF.

This clonotype was counted ten times or more. The junction departs from germline at one end; a sequencing error may be responsible. CDR3 protein: CASRFALTDTQYF. The CDR3, as DNA: TGTGCCAGCCGTTTCGCCCTCACAGATACGCAGTATTTT. The V gene is TRBV12-3 or TRBV12-4, the J gene TRBJ2-3, with no clear D. CDR3 length: 13 amino acids.

This chain connects TRBV20-1 to TRBJ2-1; TRBD2 is a possible D gene (6 bases). Germline CDR1 reads DFQATT; CDR2 reads SNEGSKA (reference sequence). The CDR3 has 15 amino acids. Trimming cost V 2 bases and J 0 bases, with 11 bases left between them. CDR3 amino acids: CSARSDGGSYNEQFF. The CDR3 DNA reads TGCAGTGCTAGATCCGACGGGGGCTCCTACAATGAGCAGTTCTTC.

As concerns this clonotype: Possible read error: a much larger clone is one base away. The chain carries TRBV14 and TRBJ2-2, with D possibly matching TRBD2 (5 bases). This CDR3 has 17 amino acids. Germline CDR1 and CDR2: SGHDN and FVKESK. The CDR3 DNA is TGTGCCAGCAGCCCCGGGTACCAACTGTCGTACACCGGGAAGCTGTTTTTT. This codes for CASSPGYQLSYTGKLFF. The entire variable domain, with the rest obtained from reference TRBV14 and TRBJ2-2, is as follows: EAGVTQFPSHSVIEKGQTVTLRCDPISGHDNLYWYRRVMGKEIKFLLHFVKESKQDESGMPNNRFLAERTGGTYSTLKVQPAELEDSGVYFCASSPGYQLSYTGKLFFGEGSRLTVL.

V usage is TRBV3-1 and J usage is TRBJ2-7, with D possibly called TRBD1 or TRBD2 (5 bases each). The length of the CDR3 is 13 residues. The ends were cut back, 3 bases at V and 5 bases at J, with 11 bases in the middle. CDR1 and CDR2 from the germline V gene are LGHDT and YNNKEL (reference sequence). The CDR3, as DNA: TGTGCCAGCAGCCAGGGGACCTACCACGAGCAGTACTTC. Residues: CASSQGTYHEQYF.

This clonotype came up many times. The chain employs TRBV29-1 and TRBJ2-3; 7 bases match TRBD2. This CDR3 is built from 14 residues. V lost 6 bases, J lost 2 bases, and 8 bases stayed unmatched. Germline V CDR1 and CDR2: SQVTM, ANQGSEA. CDR3 amino acids: CSVLAAGNTDTQYF. For the CDR3, the DNA is TGCAGCGTACTAGCAGCGGGAAACACAGATACGCAGTATTTT.

This clonotype was detected ten times or more. The V and J genes are TRBV2 and TRBJ2-7; 8 bases are shared with TRBD2. Germline lookup yields CDR1 SNHLY and CDR2 FYNNEI. After removal of 7 bases from V and 2 bases from J, the junction contained 10 bases not matched to a gene. This CDR3 comprises 15 residues. The CDR3 DNA reads as TGTGCCAGCACATCAACTAGCGGTATGACCTACGAGCAGTACTTC. The encoded protein is CASTSTSGMTYEQYF. Filled out from reference TRBV2 and TRBJ2-7, the complete variable domain reads EPEVTQTPSHQVTQMGQEVILRCVPISNHLYFYWYRQILGQKVEFLVSFYNNEISEKSEIFDDQFSVERPDGSNFTLKIRSTKLEDSAMYFCASTSTSGMTYEQYFGPGTRLTVT.

This clonotype appeared many times. This chain uses TRBV3-1 with TRBJ1-1; D unresolved. Germline V gene data show CDR1 as LGHDT and CDR2 as YNNKEL (reference sequence). Trimming took 1 base from V and 1 from J, leaving 4 bases between them. This CDR3 contains 13 residues. The CDR3 nucleotides are TGTGCCAGCAGCCAAGCATGGAACACTGAAGCTTTCTTT. Residues: CASSQAWNTEAFF.

This chain connects TRBV11-1 to TRBJ2-1; no reliable D call. This CDR3 has 15 residues. Germline V lookup: CDR1 SGHAT, CDR2 FQDESV (reference sequence). With 5 bases removed from V and 0 bases from J, the gap between germline ends came to 11 bases. The CDR3 DNA is TGTGCCAGCAGCCAAAGGATGAGCTCCTACAATGAGCAGTTCTTC. Protein product: CASSQRMSSYNEQFF.

This chain joins TRBV5-5 and TRBJ2-3; perhaps TRBD2 as D (6 bases). Germline V gives CDR1 SGHKS, CDR2 YYEKEE (reference sequence). CDR3 size: 19 residues. The V and J ends lost 2 bases and 3 bases respectively, with 25 bases between them. The CDR3 region is CASSLPLTSPGGTTDTQYF. DNA for the CDR3: TGTGCCAGCAGCTTACCGCTGACTAGTCCGGGCGGGACGACAGATACGCAGTATTTT.

This clonotype was counted ten times or more. V usage is TRBV20-1 and J usage is TRBJ1-6; no clear D gene. Per germline, CDR1 DFQATT and CDR2 SNEGSKA (reference sequence). The CDR3 is made up of 14 amino acids. Trimming stripped 4 bases from V and 3 bases from J, with 10 bases between. Written as DNA, the CDR3 is TGCAGTGCTACTGCAGAAATCTATAATTCACCCCTCCACTTT. Its translation: CSATAEIYNSPLHF.

This clonotype was counted ten times or more. The V call is TRBV12-3 or TRBV12-4, the J call TRBJ2-2, with D maybe TRBD2 (5 bases). V lost 5 bases and J 6 bases, leaving 10 bases between the germline ends. The CDR3 length is 13 residues. The CDR3 protein is CASSQTRSGELFF. CDR3 DNA sequence: TGTGCCAGCAGTCAAACTAGGTCCGGGGAGCTGTTTTTT.

V is TRBV4-3 and J is TRBJ2-2, with 9 bases identical to TRBD1. The CDR3 extends over 16 amino acids. Losses at the gene ends were 4 bases for V and 5 bases for J; bases not matched to a gene: 8. The V gene's germline CDR1 is LGHNA and CDR2 YSLEER. CDR3 nucleotides: TGCGCCAGCAGCCCCCAGGGACAGGGTGTAACCGGGGAGCTGTTTTTT. Residues: CASSPQGQGVTGELFF.

The table lists this clonotype with many counts. The chain is built from TRBV20-1 and TRBJ2-1; D is perhaps TRBD1 or TRBD2 (6 bases each). The CDR3 has 15 amino acids. The V end was cut by 5 bases, the J end by 5 bases, with 19 bases between. Germline assignment: CDR1 DFQATT and CDR2 SNEGSKA (reference sequence). The CDR3 bases are TGCAGTGCTGCCTCGGGGGCGAACCTAAACAATGAGCAGTTCTTC. Its protein is CSAASGANLNNEQFF.

The sample holds many counts of this clonotype. The V call is TRBV27, the J call TRBJ2-7; 8 nucleotides match TRBD1. CDR1 and CDR2 (germline): MNHEY, SMNVEV (reference sequence). With V trimmed by 8 bases and J by 0 bases, 12 bases remained unmatched. The CDR3 loop spans 16 amino acids. The CDR3 DNA follows: TGTGCCAGCTCCCTCCTGGACAGGGAAGGCTCCTACGAGCAGTACTTC. Translating it yields CASSLLDREGSYEQYF.

The V and J genes are TRBV5-1 and TRBJ2-3; TRBD2 might be the D (6 bases). The CDR3 has 15 amino acids. Trimming took 4 bases from V and 1 from J, leaving 13 bases between them. The V gene's germline CDR1 is SGHRS and CDR2 YFSETQ. The CDR3 here is CASSGGSGGTDTQYF. CDR3 coding DNA: TGCGCCAGCAGCGGGGGGAGTGGTGGCACAGATACGCAGTATTTT. The whole variable domain, filled in from reference TRBV5-1 and TRBJ2-3, reads KAGVTQTPRYLIKTRGQQVTLSCSPISGHRSVSWYQQTPGQGLQFLFEYFSETQRNKGNFPGRFSGRQFSNSRSEMNVSTLELGDSALYLCASSGGSGGTDTQYFGPGTRLTVL.

A few counts support this clonotype. For the CDR3, the DNA is TGTGCCAGCAGTCGGACAGGTGACCATCAGCCCCAGCATTTT. This translates into CASSRTGDHQPQHF. This chain joins TRBV7-9 and TRBJ1-5; TRBD1 matches at 7 bases. Looked up from germline, CDR1 is SEHNR and CDR2 is FQNEAQ (reference sequence). There are 14 residues in the CDR3. V lost 6 bases and J lost 5; bases outside the gene matches: 7. Combining the CDR3 with reference TRBV7-9 and TRBJ1-5 gives the whole variable domain DTGVSQNPRHKITKRGQNVTFRCDPISEHNRLYWYRQTLGQGPEFLTYFQNEAQLEKSRLLSDRFSAERPKGSFSTLEIQRTEQGDSAMYLCASSRTGDHQPQHFGDGTRLSIL.

In the case of this clonotype: This may arise from a read error, as a much more abundant clone is one base away. The chain uses TRBV7-3 and TRBJ2-3; 9 nucleotides align to TRBD2. The germline gives CDR1 SGHTA, CDR2 FQGTGA. V was clipped by 5 bases and J by 0 bases; unmatched bases: 3. The CDR3 is 15 amino acids. The CDR3 sequence: CASSHSGSSTDTQYF. CDR3 nucleotides: TGTGCCAGCAGCCATAGCGGGAGTAGCACAGATACGCAGTATTTT.

The table lists this clonotype with many counts. The chain recombines TRBV6-2 or TRBV6-3 with TRBJ2-3; 15 nucleotides line up with TRBD2. Losses at the gene ends were 5 bases for V and 14 bases for J; bases not matched to a gene: 8. Per the germline V gene, CDR1 is MNHEY and CDR2 is SVGEGT. The CDR3 runs to 14 residues. The CDR3 region has the DNA TGTGCCAGCAGTACCGGACTAGCGGGAGGGGGTATGTATTTT. This encodes CASSTGLAGGGMYF.

This clonotype was detected ten times or more. The CDR3 region is CASSLALGNEQFF. Written as DNA, the CDR3 is TGTGCCAGCAGCTTAGCGCTAGGCAATGAGCAGTTCTTC. The chain uses TRBV7-9 and TRBJ2-1; the D is unclear. Germline V CDR1 and CDR2: SEHNR, FQNEAQ (reference sequence). V lost 0 bases, J lost 6 bases, and 6 bases lay in between. The CDR3 length is 13 residues.

The chain carries TRBV19 and TRBJ1-2, with D unresolved. Germline loops: CDR1 LNHDA, CDR2 SQIVND (reference sequence). The CDR3 is made up of 12 amino acids. Trimming left V 7 bases short and J 4 bases short, with 10 bases between. In DNA form, the CDR3 reads TGTGCCAGTAAAACAGCTTCCTATGGCTACACCTTC. This encodes CASKTASYGYTF.